The entry that follows covers one T cell receptor (beta chain) sequence. This receptor's antigen is unknown. No quality values exist for individual bases; no much larger clone is one base distant. Participants in the prospective study were aged 18 to 89 years, lived in under 30 United States geographic areas, and enrolled through a virtual design. To assign participants to cohorts, the prospective study relied on clinical history that participants themselves reported in a screening survey and a study questionnaire. In the prospective study, mobile phlebotomists collected whole blood, serum and a nasopharyngeal or oropharyngeal swab from each participant. Participants in the prospective study had the option to provide additional blood draws and questionnaires over an approximately 2-month period. Prospective study blood samples were shipped either frozen or at room temperature before DNA extraction.

This record belongs to a study of blood T cell repertoires in COVID-19 (dated by TCRdb to 2018 to 2021). At the level of the whole study: Collaborator samples came from the United States, Italy and Spain and covered acute and convalescent phases of COVID-19. A de-identified subject ID, COVID-19 status, age in years and sex were almost always included in the sample metadata. Samples were obtained from the ongoing ImmuneRACE study (first 160 participants) and from 1,254 subjects provided by 6 global collaborators. Deeply sampled blood TCRbeta repertoires from subjects exposed to, actively infected with, or recovered from COVID-19 were included in the dataset. The material from the prospective study consisted of cDNA or gDNA derived from T cells, B-cell-depleted T cells, or PBMCs. The repertoires were released in a freely available public database intended as a resource for research on the immune response to SARS-CoV-2. Where available, HLA class I and class II types were obtained from metadata supplied by the sample provider rather than from assay-based typing. Points the paper makes about the study in general: How much clinical and demographic metadata was included differed by source and by participant, and the metadata was provided uncurated.

TCRbeta CDR3 regions were amplified from genomic DNA by means of the immunoSEQ Assay, a bias-controlled multiplex PCR. The authors' pipeline ran thus. Nucleated cell counts per sample were estimated from amplification of reference gene primers within the assay. To quantify the absolute abundance of each unique TCRbeta CDR3 rearrangement, sequence reads were collapsed and filtered. For each sample, productive Simpson clonality was calculated as the square root of Simpson's diversity index across productive rearrangements. TCRdb took this table from immuneACCESS and kept in-frame rearrangements with V and J called. Such tables lack part of the clones; where checked against another copy, unresolved V genes explain under half of the gap, and the rest is unexplained. V and J calls and clone size come straight from that table; D and trimming were deduced from the DNA. The sample has under 400,000 clones on record, 70% to 90% of them singletons. Jointly, the top ten make up roughly 4.2% of the sample.

Counted from cysteine to phenylalanine, this CDR3 has 15 amino acids. The only DNA kept is the CDR3, 45 bases in frame from the first base. The trim is 8 bases for V and 4 bases for J, with a gap of 18 bases between the germline ends. Looking up the germline V gene yields CDR1 KGHSH and CDR2 LQKENI. The chain is encoded by TRBV18 joined to TRBJ1-5; no D gene can be assigned with confidence. The sequencing input was PBMCs or T cells enriched from blood (not recorded which). This clonotype was obtained from a woman between 35 and 50 years old with acute COVID-19. The sequence in DNA is TGTGCCAGCCCACTAGCCCCGAGCGGGAATCAGCCCCAGCATTTT. Translated, this gives CASPLAPSGNQPQHF.